This T cell receptor beta chain was retrieved from a study of graft-versus-host responses after intestinal transplantation. The overall study: Tacrolimus and steroids were given for roughly 3 years to all recipients after anti-thymocyte globulin induction.

The assay was immunoSEQ multiplex PCR, and TCRdb's table has in-frame clones only and misses some. The table has 90,000 to 120,000 clones, around 90% seen once. With respect to this clone: The antigen remains unidentified.

The CDR3 runs to 8 residues. Germline CDR1 reads SGHRS; CDR2 reads YFSETQ. V was clipped by 7 bases and J by 11 bases, with 4 bases between them. Study-level findings and limits: Graft-donor T cell macrochimerism coincided with high graft-versus-host to host-versus-graft clonal ratios in allografts. The marrow of recipients harbored GvH clones, and ileum or blood showed some of them first. Levels of circulating GvH clones at their peak were associated with early post-transplant HvG declines.

This sequence joins TRBV5-1 and TRBJ1-5, with D uncertain. The material sequenced was unstimulated CD4+ T cells sorted from spleen or lymph node cells, taken before transplant. The sequence was obtained from a human donor who was the organ donor for an intestinal transplant. The CDR3 DNA follows: TGCGCCAGCGGGTCCCAGCATTTT. Protein product: CASGSQHF. Using reference TRBV5-1 and TRBJ1-5 for the parts outside the CDR3, the full variable domain is KAGVTQTPRYLIKTRGQQVTLSCSPISGHRSVSWYQQTPGQGLQFLFEYFSETQRNKGNFPGRFSGRQFSNSRSEMNVSTLELGDSALYLCASGSQHFGDGTRLSIL.